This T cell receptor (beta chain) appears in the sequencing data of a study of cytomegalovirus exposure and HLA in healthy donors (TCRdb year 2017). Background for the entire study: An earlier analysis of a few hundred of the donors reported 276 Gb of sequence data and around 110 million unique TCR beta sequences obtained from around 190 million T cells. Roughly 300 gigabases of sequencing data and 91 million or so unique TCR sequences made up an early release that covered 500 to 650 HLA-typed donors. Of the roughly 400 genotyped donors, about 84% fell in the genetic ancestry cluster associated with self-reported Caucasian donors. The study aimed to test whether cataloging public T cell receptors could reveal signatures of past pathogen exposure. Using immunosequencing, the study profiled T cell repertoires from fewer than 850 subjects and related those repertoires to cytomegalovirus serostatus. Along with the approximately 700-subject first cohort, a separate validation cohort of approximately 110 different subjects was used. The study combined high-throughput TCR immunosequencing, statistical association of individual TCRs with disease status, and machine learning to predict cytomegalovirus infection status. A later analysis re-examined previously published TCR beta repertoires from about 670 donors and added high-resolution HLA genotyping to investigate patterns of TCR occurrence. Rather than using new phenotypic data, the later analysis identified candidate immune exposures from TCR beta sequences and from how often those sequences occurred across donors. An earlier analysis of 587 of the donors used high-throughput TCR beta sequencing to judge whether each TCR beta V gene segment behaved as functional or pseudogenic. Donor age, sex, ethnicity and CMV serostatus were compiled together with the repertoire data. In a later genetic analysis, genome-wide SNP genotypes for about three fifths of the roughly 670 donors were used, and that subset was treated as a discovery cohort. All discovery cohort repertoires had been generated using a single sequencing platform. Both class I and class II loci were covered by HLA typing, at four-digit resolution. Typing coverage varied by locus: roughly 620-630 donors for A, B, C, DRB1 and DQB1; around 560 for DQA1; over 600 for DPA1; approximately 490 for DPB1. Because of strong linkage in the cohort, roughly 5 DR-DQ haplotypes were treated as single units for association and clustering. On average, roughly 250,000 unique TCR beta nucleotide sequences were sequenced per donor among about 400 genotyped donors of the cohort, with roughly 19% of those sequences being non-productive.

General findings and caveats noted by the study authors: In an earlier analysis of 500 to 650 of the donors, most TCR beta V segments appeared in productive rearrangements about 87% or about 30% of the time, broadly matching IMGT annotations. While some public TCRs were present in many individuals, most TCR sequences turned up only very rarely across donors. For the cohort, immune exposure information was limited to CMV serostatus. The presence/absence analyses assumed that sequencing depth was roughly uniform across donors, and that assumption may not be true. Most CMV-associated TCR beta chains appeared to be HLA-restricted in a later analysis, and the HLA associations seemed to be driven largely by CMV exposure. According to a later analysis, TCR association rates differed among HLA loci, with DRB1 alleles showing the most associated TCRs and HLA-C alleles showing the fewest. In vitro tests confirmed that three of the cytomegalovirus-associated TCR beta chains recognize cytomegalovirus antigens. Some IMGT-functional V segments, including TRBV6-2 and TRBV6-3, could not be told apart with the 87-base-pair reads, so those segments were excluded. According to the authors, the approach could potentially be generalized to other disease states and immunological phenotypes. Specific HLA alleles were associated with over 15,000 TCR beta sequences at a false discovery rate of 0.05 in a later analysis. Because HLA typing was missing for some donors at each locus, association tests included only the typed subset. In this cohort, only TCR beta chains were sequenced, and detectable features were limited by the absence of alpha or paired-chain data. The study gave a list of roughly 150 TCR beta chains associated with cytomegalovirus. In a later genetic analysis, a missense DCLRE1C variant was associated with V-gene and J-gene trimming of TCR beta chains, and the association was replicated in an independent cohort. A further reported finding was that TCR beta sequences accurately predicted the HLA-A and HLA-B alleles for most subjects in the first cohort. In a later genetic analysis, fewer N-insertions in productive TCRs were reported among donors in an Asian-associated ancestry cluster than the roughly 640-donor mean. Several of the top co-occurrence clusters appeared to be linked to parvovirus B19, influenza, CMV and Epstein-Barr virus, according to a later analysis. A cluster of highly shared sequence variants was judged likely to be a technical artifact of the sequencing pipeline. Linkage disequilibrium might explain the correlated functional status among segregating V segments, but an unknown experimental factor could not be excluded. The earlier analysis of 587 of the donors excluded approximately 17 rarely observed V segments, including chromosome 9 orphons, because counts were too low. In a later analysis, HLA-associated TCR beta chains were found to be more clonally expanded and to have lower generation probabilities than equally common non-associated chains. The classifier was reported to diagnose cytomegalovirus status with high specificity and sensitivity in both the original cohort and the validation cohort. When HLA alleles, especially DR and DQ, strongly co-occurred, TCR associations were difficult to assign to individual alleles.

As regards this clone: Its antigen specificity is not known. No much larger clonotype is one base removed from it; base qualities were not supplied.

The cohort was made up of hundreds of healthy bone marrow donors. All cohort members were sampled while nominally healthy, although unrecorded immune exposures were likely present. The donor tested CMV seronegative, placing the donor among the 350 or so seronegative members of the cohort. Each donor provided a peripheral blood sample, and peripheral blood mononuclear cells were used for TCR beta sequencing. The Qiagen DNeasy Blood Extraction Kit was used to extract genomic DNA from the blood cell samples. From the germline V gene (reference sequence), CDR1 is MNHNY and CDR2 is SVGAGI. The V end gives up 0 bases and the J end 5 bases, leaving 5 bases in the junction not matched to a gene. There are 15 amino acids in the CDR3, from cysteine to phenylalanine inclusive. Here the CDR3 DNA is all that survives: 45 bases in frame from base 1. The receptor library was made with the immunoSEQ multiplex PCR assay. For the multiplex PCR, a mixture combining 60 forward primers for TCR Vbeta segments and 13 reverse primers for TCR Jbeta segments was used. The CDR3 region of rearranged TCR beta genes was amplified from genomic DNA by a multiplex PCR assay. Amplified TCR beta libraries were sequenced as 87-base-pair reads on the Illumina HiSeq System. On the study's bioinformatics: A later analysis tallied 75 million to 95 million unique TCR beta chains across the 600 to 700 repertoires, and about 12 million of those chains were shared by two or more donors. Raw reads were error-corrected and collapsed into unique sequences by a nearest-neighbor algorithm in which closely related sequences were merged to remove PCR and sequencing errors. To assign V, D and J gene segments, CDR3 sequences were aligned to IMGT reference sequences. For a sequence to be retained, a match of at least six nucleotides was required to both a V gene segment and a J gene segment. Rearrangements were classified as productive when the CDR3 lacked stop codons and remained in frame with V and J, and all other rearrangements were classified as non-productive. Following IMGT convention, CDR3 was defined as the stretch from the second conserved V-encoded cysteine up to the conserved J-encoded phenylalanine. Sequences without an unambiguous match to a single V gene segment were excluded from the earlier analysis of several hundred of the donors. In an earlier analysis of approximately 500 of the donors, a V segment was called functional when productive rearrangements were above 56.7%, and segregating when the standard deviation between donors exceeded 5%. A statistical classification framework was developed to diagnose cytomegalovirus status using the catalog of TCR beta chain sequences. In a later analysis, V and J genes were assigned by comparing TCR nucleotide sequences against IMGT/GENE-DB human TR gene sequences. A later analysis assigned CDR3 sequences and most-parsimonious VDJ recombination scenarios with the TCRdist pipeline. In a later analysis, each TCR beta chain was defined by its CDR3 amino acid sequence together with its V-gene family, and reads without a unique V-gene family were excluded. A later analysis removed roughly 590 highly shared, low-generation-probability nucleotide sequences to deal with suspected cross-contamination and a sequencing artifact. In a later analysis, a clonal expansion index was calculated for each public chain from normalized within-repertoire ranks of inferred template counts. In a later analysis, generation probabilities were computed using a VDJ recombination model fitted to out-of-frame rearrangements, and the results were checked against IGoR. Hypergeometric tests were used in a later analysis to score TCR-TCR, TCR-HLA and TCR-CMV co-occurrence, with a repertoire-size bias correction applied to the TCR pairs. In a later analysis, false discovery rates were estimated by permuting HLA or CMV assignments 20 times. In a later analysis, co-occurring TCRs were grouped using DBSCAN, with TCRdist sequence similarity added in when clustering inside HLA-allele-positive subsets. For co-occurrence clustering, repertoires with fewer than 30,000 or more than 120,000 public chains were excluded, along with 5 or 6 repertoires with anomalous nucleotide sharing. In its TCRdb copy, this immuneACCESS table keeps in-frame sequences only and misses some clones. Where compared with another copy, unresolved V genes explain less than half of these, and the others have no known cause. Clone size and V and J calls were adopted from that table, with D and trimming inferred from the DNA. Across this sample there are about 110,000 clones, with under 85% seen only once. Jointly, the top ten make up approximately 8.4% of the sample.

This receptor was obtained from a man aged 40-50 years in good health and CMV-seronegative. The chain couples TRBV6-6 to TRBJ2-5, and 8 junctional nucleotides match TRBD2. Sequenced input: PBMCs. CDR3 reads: CASSYSGAGEETQYF. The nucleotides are TGTGCCAGCAGTTACTCGGGAGCGGGGGAGGAGACCCAGTACTTC.